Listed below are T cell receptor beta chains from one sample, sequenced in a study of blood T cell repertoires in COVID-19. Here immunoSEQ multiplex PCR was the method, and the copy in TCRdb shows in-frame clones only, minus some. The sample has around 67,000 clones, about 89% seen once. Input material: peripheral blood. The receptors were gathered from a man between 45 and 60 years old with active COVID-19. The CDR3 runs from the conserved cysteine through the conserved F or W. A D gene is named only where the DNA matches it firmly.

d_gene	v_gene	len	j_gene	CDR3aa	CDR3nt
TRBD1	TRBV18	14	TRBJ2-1	CASSPGGQGGEQFF	TGTGCCAGCTCACCCGGGGGACAGGGAGGTGAGCAGTTCTTC
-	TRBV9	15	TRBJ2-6	CASSVVSQGANVLTF	TGTGCCAGCAGCGTAGTTTCACAGGGGGCCAACGTCCTGACTTTC
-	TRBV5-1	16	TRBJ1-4	CASSFTYTSTNEKLFF	TGCGCCAGCAGCTTTACGTACACGTCAACTAATGAAAAACTGTTTTTT
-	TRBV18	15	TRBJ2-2	CASSPQEIYTGELFF	TGTGCCAGCTCACCACAGGAGATCTACACCGGGGAGCTGTTTTTT
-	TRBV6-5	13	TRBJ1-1	CASRYPGATEAFF	TGTGCCAGCAGGTATCCGGGTGCCACTGAAGCTTTCTTT
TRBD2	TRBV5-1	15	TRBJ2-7	CASSQTSGGFHEQYF	TGCGCCAGCAGCCAAACTAGCGGGGGCTTTCACGAGCAGTACTTC
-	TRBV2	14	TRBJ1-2	CASSSEGRNYGYTF	TGTGCCAGCAGTTCTGAGGGAAGAAACTATGGCTACACCTTC
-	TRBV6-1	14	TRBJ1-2	CASSEYKTVRGYTF	TGTGCCAGCAGTGAATATAAAACAGTCCGCGGCTACACCTTC
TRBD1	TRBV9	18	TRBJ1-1	CASSVGPGQGAFRLEAFF	TGTGCCAGCAGCGTAGGCCCGGGACAGGGGGCGTTTCGGCTTGAAGCTTTCTTT
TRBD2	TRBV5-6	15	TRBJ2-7	CASSFGTSGIYEQYF	TGTGCCAGCAGCTTCGGGACTAGCGGGATCTACGAGCAGTACTTC